The 19 T cell receptor beta chains reported below all come from one sample, sequenced in a study of blood T cell repertoires in COVID-19. Assay: immunoSEQ multiplex PCR; the TCRdb copy retains only in-frame clones and omits some. The table lists 250,000 or so clones, roughly nine tenths of them singletons, with 3% to 3.5% in the top ten. The sample comprised peripheral blood. The source of these receptors is a man between 18 and 35 years old with active or convalescent COVID-19.

The chain links TRBV29-1 to TRBJ1-1, with D tentatively TRBD1 (5 bases). This CDR3 has 12 amino acids. Looked up from germline, CDR1 is SQVTM and CDR2 is ANQGSEA. V shed 7 bases and J shed 3 bases, with 12 bases lying between them. CDR3 nucleotide sequence: TGCAGCGCAGTCAGGGAGGACACTGAAGCTTTCTTT. Translating gives CSAVREDTEAFF. Together with reference TRBV29-1 and TRBJ1-1, the CDR3 gives the full variable domain: SAVISQKPSRDICQRGTSLTIQCQVDSQVTMMFWYRQQPGQSLTLIATANQGSEATYESGFVIDKFPISRPNLTFSTLTVSNMSPEDSSIYLCSAVREDTEAFFGQGTRLTVV.

The CDR3, as DNA: TGTGCCAGCAGGCCGGAGGGGCATACGAACACCGGGGAGCTGTTTTTT. Translation gives CASRPEGHTNTGELFF. The rearrangement joins TRBV5-4 to TRBJ2-2, with D tentatively TRBD2 (6 bases). Germline loops: CDR1 SGHNT, CDR2 YYREEE (reference sequence). The CDR3 extends over 16 amino acids. Deletions cut 5 bases from V and 0 bases from J, with 14 bases between.

The J gene is TRBJ1-2, the V gene TRBV28, with unresolved D. The germline V gene encodes CDR1 MDHEN and CDR2 SYDVKM. The CDR3 extends over 14 amino acids. The V end was cut by 6 bases, the J end by 2 bases, with 13 bases between. In DNA form, the CDR3 reads TGTGCCAGCAGCTTGGAGTCCAGAAACTATGGCTACACCTTC. This sequence encodes CASSLESRNYGYTF.

The chain links TRBV5-4 to TRBJ2-2, with 8 bases matching TRBD2. The germline gives CDR1 SGHNT, CDR2 YYREEE (reference sequence). With V trimmed by 1 base and J by 3 bases, 2 bases remained unmatched. The CDR3 is 15 residues long. The CDR3: CASSLTGGYTGELFF. The CDR3 region has the DNA TGTGCCAGCAGCTTGACGGGGGGGTACACCGGGGAGCTGTTTTTT.

The chain uses TRBV28 and TRBJ1-1; no clear D gene. Germline loops: CDR1 MDHEN, CDR2 SYDVKM. The CDR3 has 13 residues. The V end lost 2 bases, the J end lost 6 bases, and 10 bases lay between the germline ends. As DNA, the CDR3 is TGTGCCAGCAGTTTAATGGGGAGGGCTGAAGCTTTCTTT. Protein product: CASSLMGRAEAFF.

The chain couples TRBV5-4 to TRBJ2-7, with D perhaps TRBD1 (5 bases). Germline CDR1 is SGHNT and CDR2 is YYREEE (reference sequence). The CDR3 runs 14 residues. V lost 0 bases and J lost 0, with 7 bases in between. In DNA form, the CDR3 reads TGTGCCAGCAGCTTGGAACAGGTCTCCTACGAGCAGTACTTC. Protein product: CASSLEQVSYEQYF.

This chain uses TRBV5-1 with TRBJ1-4; tentatively, D is TRBD1 (6 bases). Per germline, CDR1 SGHRS and CDR2 YFSETQ. Trimming took 4 bases from V and 3 from J, leaving 13 bases between them. This CDR3 comprises 15 residues. This CDR3 reads CASSGQGSANEKLFF. DNA for the CDR3: TGCGCCAGCAGCGGGCAGGGGAGCGCTAATGAAAAACTGTTTTTT.

J is TRBJ1-3 and V is TRBV7-9; TRBD1 might be the D (5 bases). The V and J ends lost 5 bases and 1 base respectively, with 6 bases between them. Germline lookup yields CDR1 SEHNR and CDR2 FQNEAQ (reference sequence). This CDR3 has 13 amino acids. This CDR3 reads CASSQGSGNTIYF. CDR3 DNA sequence: TGTGCCAGCAGCCAGGGTTCTGGAAACACCATATATTTT.

This chain joins TRBV28 and TRBJ2-7, with TRBD1 matching over 9 bases. Trimming cost V 5 bases and J 5 bases; bases outside gene matches: 7. From germline, CDR1 is MDHEN and CDR2 SYDVKM. The CDR3 length is 14 residues. The CDR3 DNA reads as TGTGCCAGCAGTGTCAACAGGGGGCTCGACGAGCAGTACTTC. Protein product: CASSVNRGLDEQYF. The full variable domain, in which reference TRBV28 and TRBJ2-7 provide the parts outside the CDR3, is DVKVTQSSRYLVKRTGEKVFLECVQDMDHENMFWYRQDPGLGLRLIYFSYDVKMKEKGDIPEGYSVSREKKERFSLILESASTNQTSMYLCASSVNRGLDEQYFGPGTRLTVT.

This clone was seen just once. This chain joins TRBV7-8 and TRBJ1-2; TRBD1 matches 8 bases. CDR3 size: 13 residues. Germline CDR1 and CDR2: SGHVS and FQNEAQ. V lost 1 base to trimming and J lost 8 bases; unmatched junction nucleotides: 3. Here the CDR3 reads CASSLVGQVGYTF. The CDR3 nucleotides read TGTGCCAGCAGCTTAGTGGGACAGGTCGGCTACACCTTC.

This clone was counted once. V is TRBV7-9 and J is TRBJ1-2, with D possibly matching TRBD1 (6 bases). Germline V gene data show CDR1 as SEHNR and CDR2 as FQNEAQ (reference sequence). The CDR3 consists of 15 residues. Trimming left V 1 base short and J 6 bases short, with 15 bases between. CDR3 DNA: TGTGCCAGCAGCTTAGGCCAGGGGTTTGAGGATGGCTACACCTTC. Translation gives CASSLGQGFEDGYTF.

This chain connects TRBV23-1 to TRBJ2-1; 7 bases are a match to TRBD2. TRBV23-1 is an open reading frame whose function is uncertain. The CDR3 contains 12 residues. J was trimmed by 6 bases and V by 10 bases; bases with no gene match: 6. The CDR3 DNA follows: TGCGCCACCCGCCCGGGGGGCAATGAGCAGTTCTTC. Protein product: CATRPGGNEQFF.

CDR3 coding DNA: TGCGCCAGCAGCTCTTTAGCGGGGGGCTCCTACAATGAGCAGTTCTTC. Amino acids: CASSSLAGGSYNEQFF. J is TRBJ2-1 and V is TRBV5-1, with 10 bases lining up with TRBD2. J gave up 0 bases and V 3 bases, and 3 bases lay outside the gene matches. The CDR3 runs 16 residues. Germline CDR1 SGHRS, CDR2 YFSETQ.

The J gene is TRBJ1-4, the V gene TRBV28; no clear D. Germline CDR1 and CDR2: MDHEN and SYDVKM. CDR3 length equals 12 residues. Trimming removed 6 bases from V and 5 bases from J, with 7 bases in between. Written as DNA, the CDR3 is TGTGCCAGCAGCACTGCAAATGAAAAACTGTTTTTT. Amino acid sequence: CASSTANEKLFF.

This chain uses TRBV6-5 with TRBJ1-5, with 7 bases fitting TRBD1. V lost 6 bases and J lost 2; bases outside the gene matches: 7. The CDR3 consists of 15 residues. The germline V gene has CDR1 MNHEY and CDR2 SVGAGI. The CDR3, as DNA: TGTGCCAGCAGCTCACAGGGGTTCGGCAATCAGCCCCAGCATTTT. The encoded protein is CASSSQGFGNQPQHF.

This clone showed up just once. The CDR3 DNA reads TGTGCCAGCAGCTCACCTGGTTCGGGGATAGATACGCAGTATTTT. Residues: CASSSPGSGIDTQYF. The genes are TRBV7-2 and TRBJ2-3; a weak D match, TRBD2 (5 bases). CDR3 length equals 15 residues. V was trimmed by 4 bases and J by 5 bases, leaving 16 bases between them. Germline assignment: CDR1 SGHTA and CDR2 FQGNSA.

The chain couples TRBV7-2 to TRBJ2-1; D might be TRBD1 (7 bases). This CDR3 has 14 amino acids. Germline CDR1 SGHTA, CDR2 FQGNSA. Deletions cut 1 base from V and 6 bases from J, with 10 bases between. CDR3 nucleotide sequence: TGTGCCAGCAGCTTAGATCAGGGGGGCAATGAGCAGTTCTTC. Its protein product is CASSLDQGGNEQFF.

CDR3 loop: CASSLGFGGVGETQYF. The CDR3 DNA follows: TGTGCCAGCAGCTTGGGATTCGGCGGGGTAGGAGAGACCCAGTACTTC. The V and J genes are TRBV5-6 and TRBJ2-5; a possible D gene is TRBD2 (6 bases). The CDR3 runs 16 residues. CDR1 and CDR2 (germline): SGHDT, YYEEEE. V lost 0 bases and J 4 bases, leaving 16 bases between the germline ends.

This clone came up once. The chain has TRBV29-1 and TRBJ1-4; TRBD1 agrees at 7 bases. With 5 bases clipped from V and 4 bases from J, the junction kept 7 bases outside the gene matches. This CDR3 is 14 amino acids long. The V gene's germline CDR1 is SQVTM and CDR2 ANQGSEA. The DNA for the CDR3 is TGCAGCGTTCGTCCGGGACAGCTTAATGAAAAACTGTTTTTT. Translating it yields CSVRPGQLNEKLFF.